This T cell receptor (beta chain) was profiled in a study of control samples from healthy donors and cancer patients. Sequencing was performed with immunoSEQ multiplex PCR; in TCRdb, only in-frame clones are kept and a portion is missing. The repertoire includes some 87,000 clones, 90% to 95% of them detected once, and more than 15% sits in the top ten. V was shortened by 1 base and J by 4 bases, with 15 bases between the two germline ends. The CDR3 loop spans 16 amino acids. Germline CDR1 SGHNT, CDR2 YENEEA. Sample: blood. This sequence was found in a man between 25 and 39 years old in good health. The V call is TRBV11-3, the J call TRBJ2-3; tentatively, D is TRBD2 (7 bases). The CDR3 DNA sequence: TGTGCCAGCAGCTTAGGTGGGGGGGCGAGTTCAGATACGCAGTATTTT. Protein sequence: CASSLGGGASSDTQYF.